A single sample is the source of the 28 T cell receptor beta chains below, sequenced in a study of somatic mutations in cytotoxic T cells in rheumatoid arthritis. Sequencing used immunoSEQ multiplex PCR; TCRdb keeps in-frame clones, though not all of them. The sample lists about 11,000 clones, roughly 79% seen once, with around 8.6% in the top ten. The sequencing input was CD8+ T cells sorted from blood. Receptors originate from a woman aged 60-75 years with rheumatoid arthritis.

J is TRBJ1-1 and V is TRBV2; a weak D match, TRBD1 (5 bases). V lost 6 bases and J lost 1, with 12 bases in between. The CDR3 is made up of 14 amino acids. Germline V lookup: CDR1 SNHLY, CDR2 FYNNEI. CDR3 protein: CASSSRQGNTEAFF. The CDR3 DNA reads TGTGCCAGCAGCTCCCGCCAGGGGAACACTGAAGCTTTCTTT.

The chain recombines TRBV7-9 with TRBJ2-2; maybe TRBD2 (6 bases). The germline CDR1 and CDR2 sequences are SEHNR and FQNEAQ (reference sequence). This CDR3 has 12 amino acids. Deletions cut 4 bases from V and 6 bases from J, with 6 bases between. The CDR3 nucleotides read TGTGCCAGCAGCTCGGGGGCCGGGGAGCTGTTTTTT. Encoded protein: CASSSGAGELFF.

The CDR3 DNA follows: TGTGCCAGCAGCAAAGGGAGCACCAATTCCAGGGGAGACTTTAGCAATCAGCCCCAGCATTTT. Its translation: CASSKGSTNSRGDFSNQPQHF. This chain links TRBV21-1 with TRBJ1-5; whether TRBD1, the table's D call, matches the DNA was not checked. TRBV21-1 is termed a pseudogene. The CDR3 extends over 21 amino acids.

The V call is TRBV11-2, the J call TRBJ2-7; D is possibly TRBD1 (6 bases). This CDR3 has 15 amino acids. V lost 2 bases to trimming and J lost 2 bases, with 13 bases between them. In germline, CDR1 is SGHAT, CDR2 FQNNGV. The CDR3 region has the DNA TGTGCCAGCAGCTTAAACAGGGATCCCACCTACGAGCAGTACTTC. Protein: CASSLNRDPTYEQYF.

This chain joins TRBV30 and TRBJ1-3, with D perhaps matching TRBD1 (6 bases). CDR1 and CDR2 (germline): GTSNPN, SVGIG (reference sequence). The CDR3 runs 14 residues. V was shortened by 8 bases and J by 0 bases, with 14 bases between the two germline ends. The CDR3 coding sequence is TGTGCCACGGACAGCCATGGCTCTGGAAACACCATATATTTT. Residues: CATDSHGSGNTIYF.

This chain connects TRBV27 to TRBJ1-2, with 11 bases aligning to TRBD1. CDR3 length equals 16 residues. Germline V lookup: CDR1 MNHEY, CDR2 SMNVEV (reference sequence). V shed 0 bases, J shed 4 bases, and the junction held 4 bases outside the gene matches. This CDR3 is CASSLSGTGGIYGYTF. DNA for the CDR3: TGTGCCAGCAGTTTATCCGGGACAGGGGGTATCTATGGCTACACCTTC.

This chain connects TRBV5-1 to TRBJ2-1; 11 nucleotides line up with TRBD2. Germline trimming cut 2 bases from V and 6 bases from J; bases unmatched to any gene: 10. Germline V gene sequence: CDR1 SGHRS, CDR2 YFSETQ. This CDR3 has 17 residues. The CDR3: CASSFNLSGRAGNEQFF. The CDR3 coding sequence is TGCGCCAGCAGCTTTAACCTTAGCGGGAGGGCCGGCAATGAGCAGTTCTTC.

The V and J genes are TRBV30 and TRBJ2-7; TRBD1 aligns across 9 bases. V lost 4 bases, J lost 5 bases, and 6 bases stayed unmatched. Germline values: CDR1 GTSNPN, CDR2 SVGIG (reference sequence). The CDR3 runs to 13 residues. The CDR3 spells CAWTGQGPNEQYF. In DNA form, the CDR3 reads TGTGCCTGGACCGGACAGGGGCCAAACGAGCAGTACTTC.

The chain links TRBV9 to TRBJ2-1, with no clear D. The CDR3 has 14 residues. Germline V gives CDR1 SGDLS, CDR2 YYNGEE. The germline V and J ends were trimmed by 2 bases and 0 bases, with 6 bases remaining between them. The CDR3: CASSVPSSYNEQFF. CDR3 coding DNA: TGTGCCAGCAGCGTCCCCAGCTCCTACAATGAGCAGTTCTTC.

The chain uses TRBV6-1 and TRBJ2-7; 9 bases are a match to TRBD2. The CDR3 contains 16 residues. After removal of 3 bases from V and 1 base from J, the junction contained 7 bases not matched to a gene. Germline V lookup: CDR1 MNHNS, CDR2 SASEGT. The CDR3 reads CASSEVAGDKSYEQYF. CDR3 nucleotide sequence: TGTGCCAGCAGTGAGGTAGCGGGAGACAAATCCTACGAGCAGTACTTC.

This clone is large (0.1 to 1%) in the sample. This sequence joins TRBV7-9 and TRBJ1-4, with D unclear. This CDR3 has 15 residues. From germline, CDR1 is SEHNR and CDR2 FQNEAQ (reference sequence). The V gene lost 4 bases and the J gene lost 4 bases, with 13 bases spanning the gap. The CDR3 DNA is TGTGCCAGCAGCTCAACACGGGGAATTAATGAAAAACTGTTTTTT. Protein: CASSSTRGINEKLFF.

CDR3 region: CALGGSYYPKNIQYF. Here the CDR3 DNA reads TGTGCACTCGGCGGCTCCTATTACCCCAAAAACATTCAGTACTTC. The J gene is TRBJ2-4, the V gene TRBV30; D is undetermined. The CDR3 loop spans 15 amino acids. Germline-derived CDR1 and CDR2 are GTSNPN and SVGIG (reference sequence).

The chain combines TRBV27 with TRBJ2-5; 14 bases align to TRBD2. The last part of the DNA fits TRBJ2-7 better; the J call may be wrong. Germline CDR1 MNHEY, CDR2 SMNVEV (reference sequence). This CDR3 has 15 amino acids. The CDR3 DNA sequence: TGTGCCAGCAGTTTCAAGGGACTAGCGGGAGTCGAGCAGTACTTC. This codes for CASSFKGLAGVEQYF.

This chain links TRBV12-5 with TRBJ2-5; D gene unclear. Trimming stripped 3 bases from V and 5 bases from J, with 13 bases between. Germline V gives CDR1 LGHNT, CDR2 FRNRAP. CDR3 length equals 14 residues. DNA for the CDR3: TGTGCTAGTGGTTTAGGCGGCCCCGGGGAGACCCAGTACTTC. Protein sequence: CASGLGGPGETQYF.

The chain combines TRBV27 with TRBJ2-1, with a tentative D call TRBD2 (6 bases). Germline-derived CDR1 and CDR2 are MNHEY and SMNVEV (reference sequence). The CDR3 loop spans 15 amino acids. The germline V and J ends were trimmed by 5 bases and 8 bases, with 19 bases remaining between them. The CDR3, as DNA: TGTGCCAGCAGTACCCGGGACTCACCATCAGATGAGCAGTTCTTC. As protein: CASSTRDSPSDEQFF.

The genes are TRBV7-9 and TRBJ2-7, with 7 nucleotides matching TRBD2. The germline V gene encodes CDR1 SEHNR and CDR2 FQNEAQ (reference sequence). This CDR3 has 14 amino acids. Trimming took 5 bases from V and 4 from J; bases not matched to a gene: 8. This CDR3 is CASSHSREGYEQYF. The CDR3, as DNA: TGTGCCAGCAGCCACAGTAGGGAGGGATACGAGCAGTACTTC.

This sequence joins TRBV30 and TRBJ2-7; 9 bases fit TRBD2. The germline CDR1 and CDR2 sequences are GTSNPN and SVGIG (reference sequence). V lost 0 bases to trimming and J lost 5 bases; unmatched junction nucleotides: 17. There are 18 residues in the CDR3. The CDR3 loop is CAWSVRLAESLGGNEQYF. The CDR3 DNA is TGTGCCTGGAGTGTACGACTAGCGGAGTCCTTAGGGGGAAACGAGCAGTACTTC.

This chain connects TRBV5-4 to TRBJ2-6; D not certain. V lost 0 bases to trimming and J lost 4 bases, with 8 bases between them. The CDR3 spans 15 residues. CDR1 is SGHNT and CDR2 is YYREEE in the germline V gene (reference sequence). The CDR3: CASSLARSGANVLTF. For the CDR3, the DNA is TGTGCCAGCAGCTTGGCCAGGTCAGGGGCCAACGTCCTGACTTTC.

The chain employs TRBV28 and TRBJ1-6; 7 bases agree with TRBD1. The V gene end was trimmed by 3 bases and the J gene end by 8 bases; junction bases not matched to a gene: 7. The CDR3 sequence is 15 residues long. Germline CDR1 and CDR2: MDHEN and SYDVKM. As DNA, the CDR3 is TGTGCCAGCAGTTTCCAGCCTCAGGGGGATTCACCCCTCCACTTT. Protein sequence: CASSFQPQGDSPLHF. Full variable domain (missing parts from reference TRBV28 and TRBJ1-6): DVKVTQSSRYLVKRTGEKVFLECVQDMDHENMFWYRQDPGLGLRLIYFSYDVKMKEKGDIPEGYSVSREKKERFSLILESASTNQTSMYLCASSFQPQGDSPLHFGNGTRLTVT.

This chain joins TRBV27 and TRBJ2-7, with 10 bases that match TRBD2. Germline V gives CDR1 MNHEY, CDR2 SMNVEV (reference sequence). There are 16 residues in the CDR3. V was clipped by 2 bases and J by 2 bases; unmatched bases: 6. CDR3: CASSLIKAGGPYEQYF. CDR3 nucleotide sequence: TGTGCCAGCAGTTTAATTAAAGCGGGAGGGCCCTACGAGCAGTACTTC.

The V and J genes are TRBV2 and TRBJ2-5, with 13 bases matching TRBD2. V lost 4 bases, J lost 5 bases, and 16 bases stayed unmatched. From germline, CDR1 is SNHLY and CDR2 FYNNEI. The CDR3 extends over 19 amino acids. The CDR3 DNA is TGTGCCAGCAGTGTCGGCCTGGGACTAGCGGGGTGGGGGGGGGAGACCCAGTACTTC. Its translation is CASSVGLGLAGWGGETQYF.

This clone has only one observation. The V call is TRBV27, the J call TRBJ2-1; D might be TRBD2 (5 bases). This CDR3 is 18 amino acids long. Germline lookup yields CDR1 MNHEY and CDR2 SMNVEV (reference sequence). The V end was cut by 5 bases, the J end by 0 bases, with 20 bases between. The CDR3 sequence: CASSPSNTGSTSYNEQFF. The CDR3 DNA is TGTGCCAGCAGTCCCTCCAATACGGGGAGTACCTCCTACAATGAGCAGTTCTTC.

The rearrangement joins TRBV4-2 to TRBJ2-3, with TRBD2 matching over 10 bases. The CDR3 sequence is 16 residues long. V shed 3 bases and J 6 bases; nucleotides not matched to a gene: 9. Germline-derived CDR1 and CDR2 are LGHNA and YNFKEQ. CDR3 in amino acids: CASSQTASGRADTQYF. CDR3 nucleotides: TGTGCCAGCAGCCAGACGGCTAGCGGGAGAGCCGATACGCAGTATTTT.

The rearrangement uses TRBV4-1 and TRBJ2-5, with a weak D call TRBD2 (6 bases). The better agreement between TRBJ2-7 and the DNA end casts doubt on the J call. Germline V CDR1 and CDR2: MGHRA, YSYEKL. This CDR3 comprises 16 residues. In DNA, the CDR3 is TGCGCCAGCAGCCAAGAGTTTACGGGAGCAGTCTACGAGCAGTACTTC. It is translated as CASSQEFTGAVYEQYF.

This clone came up once. This sequence joins TRBV29-1 and TRBJ2-3; 7 bases line up with TRBD2. The CDR3 sequence is 16 residues long. From germline, CDR1 is SQVTM and CDR2 ANQGSEA. V lost 4 bases to trimming and J lost 4 bases; unmatched junction nucleotides: 14. The CDR3 spells CSVVSSGRPSADTQYF. Written as DNA, the CDR3 is TGCAGCGTTGTATCTAGCGGCCGCCCTAGCGCAGATACGCAGTATTTT.

This clone was observed once. This chain links TRBV7-9 with TRBJ1-2; TRBD1 agrees at 7 bases. J was trimmed by 5 bases and V by 3 bases; bases with no gene match: 9. The germline V gene encodes CDR1 SEHNR and CDR2 FQNEAQ (reference sequence). The CDR3 is 15 amino acids. The CDR3 DNA reads as TGTGCCAGCAGCTTGACAGGGTCGGTATCATATGGCTACACCTTC. Translated: CASSLTGSVSYGYTF.

In DNA, the CDR3 is TGTGCCAGCGCCGGGACAGGGGGATTAGAGACCCAGTACTTC. Its protein product is CASAGTGGLETQYF. J is TRBJ2-5 and V is TRBV14, with TRBD1 identical over 11 bases. The CDR3 contains 14 residues. The V and J ends lost 8 bases and 4 bases, in that order; junction bases with no gene match: 6. Germline CDR1 reads SGHDN; CDR2 reads FVKESK.

The chain links TRBV4-3 to TRBJ2-1; 14 bases line up with TRBD2. The CDR3 covers 16 residues. V lost 4 bases to trimming and J lost 7 bases; unmatched junction nucleotides: 6. CDR1 is LGHNA and CDR2 is YSLEER in the germline V gene. The CDR3 here is CASSRGTSGSVNEQFF. CDR3 nucleotides: TGCGCCAGCAGCCGCGGGACTAGCGGGAGTGTTAATGAGCAGTTCTTC.